The 29 T cell receptor beta chains listed next were all sequenced from one sample in a study of T-cell reconstitution after alpha-beta-depleted transplantation in children. Unique molecular identifiers were incorporated when the TCRbeta library was constructed. Via MiXCR, TCRdb re-called the PCR reads, giving one row per CDR3 protein. This table has some 400,000 distinct CDR3 sequences, 20% appearing once. The starting material was PBMCs from the stem cell graft donor, obtained from the stem cell graft. Every receptor here comes from a human donor who donated a stem cell graft to a child with acute myeloid leukemia.

CDR3 DNA: TGCGCCAGCAGCCAAGTCGCGGGGGAGGGGAATGAGCAGTTCTTC. It codes for CASSQVAGEGNEQFF. The genes are TRBV4-1 and TRBJ2-1; 7 nucleotides match TRBD2. V shed 1 base and J 7 bases; nucleotides not matched to a gene: 7. Germline CDR1 reads MGHRA; CDR2 reads YSYEKL. The CDR3 consists of 15 residues.

In this sample, this clonotype turned up many times. The chain links TRBV9 to TRBJ2-6; tentative D call: TRBD2 (5 bases). V was pared by 2 bases and J by 4 bases, with 7 bases between. Germline V gene data show CDR1 as SGDLS and CDR2 as YYNGEE. The CDR3 contains 14 residues. CDR3 sequence (DNA): TGTGCCAGCAGCGTTACGGGAGGGGCCAACGTCCTGACTTTC. Translating gives CASSVTGGANVLTF.

In its sample, this clonotype was seen a few times. The rearrangement uses TRBV29-1 and TRBJ2-1; 9 nucleotides match TRBD2. Losses at the gene ends were 8 bases for V and 3 bases for J; bases not matched to a gene: 8. CDR3 length: 14 amino acids. Per germline, CDR1 SQVTM and CDR2 ANQGSEA. CDR3 bases: TGCAGCTCCTCGACTAGCGGAAACTACAATGAGCAGTTCTTC. It encodes CSSSTSGNYNEQFF.

Ten or more counts support this clonotype. At one of its ends the junction is not consistent with the germline gene, which may arise from a read error. This rearrangement joins TRBV4-3 to TRBJ2-1, with D maybe TRBD2 (5 bases). This CDR3 comprises 13 residues. Germline V gives CDR1 LGHNA, CDR2 YSLEER. The CDR3 nucleotides read TGCGCCAGCAGACAAGAGGGCTACAATGAGCAGTTCTTC. It specifies CASRQEGYNEQFF.

The chain couples TRBV20-1 to TRBJ1-2, with D unclear. V lost 0 bases and J lost 9, with 29 bases in between. Germline CDR1 is DFQATT and CDR2 is SNEGSKA (reference sequence). The CDR3 runs 18 residues. CDR3 bases: TGCAGTGCTAGAGATTTGTTATCTGGGCAGGCACGGGATTGGAGCTACACCTTC. This translates into CSARDLLSGQARDWSYTF.

This clonotype was seen at least ten times. The CDR3 DNA reads as TGTGCCAGCAGTGAAGGCGCGGGATTGGTAGATACGCAGTATTTT. Protein: CASSEGAGLVDTQYF. The chain uses TRBV6-1 and TRBJ2-3; tentative D call: TRBD2 (6 bases). The germline gives CDR1 MNHNS, CDR2 SASEGT. V was trimmed by 1 base and J by 5 bases, leaving 13 bases between them. The CDR3 has 15 residues.

The CDR3 bases are TGTGCCAGCACAAATGGCTACACCTTC. Its translation is CASTNGYTF. V usage is TRBV27 and J usage is TRBJ1-2; D gene uncertain. CDR1 and CDR2 (germline): MNHEY, SMNVEV (reference sequence). The V and J ends lost 7 bases and 6 bases respectively, with 3 bases between them. This CDR3 comprises 9 residues.

This clonotype came up many times. The chain carries TRBV6-5 and TRBJ2-3, with 8 nucleotides matching TRBD2. Germline V gene data show CDR1 as MNHEY and CDR2 as SVGAGI. V shed 4 bases and J 1 base; nucleotides not matched to a gene: 4. The CDR3 has 15 residues. The CDR3: CASSWLAGGTDTQYF. The CDR3 bases are TGTGCCAGCAGTTGGCTAGCGGGCGGCACAGATACGCAGTATTTT.

In its sample, this clonotype was seen many times. The CDR3: CSARGEISYNEQFF. CDR3 nucleotide sequence: TGCAGTGCTAGAGGGGAGATCTCCTACAATGAGCAGTTCTTC. The genes are TRBV20-1 and TRBJ2-1; a weak D match, TRBD2 (5 bases). The germline CDR1 and CDR2 sequences are DFQATT and SNEGSKA (reference sequence). The CDR3 consists of 14 residues. Trimming cost V 1 base and J 0 bases, with 7 bases left between them.

The chain recombines TRBV29-1 with TRBJ1-1; 7 bases line up with TRBD1. J lost 2 bases, V lost 8 bases, and 11 bases had no gene match. Germline lookup yields CDR1 SQVTM and CDR2 ANQGSEA. The length of the CDR3 is 14 residues. CDR3 bases: TGCAGCACCGCCGAGGGGGCGAGCAACACTGAAGCTTTCTTT. Amino acid sequence: CSTAEGASNTEAFF.

This clonotype was observed a few times. The chain has TRBV5-1 and TRBJ2-7; D perhaps matches TRBD2 (5 bases). This CDR3 has 12 amino acids. V shed 0 bases and J shed 5 bases, with 6 bases lying between them. Germline CDR1 and CDR2: SGHRS and YFSETQ. The CDR3 nucleotides read TGCGCCAGCAGCTTGGCGGGGAACGAGCAGTACTTC. Translating it yields CASSLAGNEQYF.

The chain joins TRBV20-1 to TRBJ2-1, with 15 bases matching TRBD2. Per the germline V gene, CDR1 is DFQATT and CDR2 is SNEGSKA (reference sequence). The V and J ends lost 3 bases and 3 bases, in that order; junction bases with no gene match: 3. The CDR3 has 16 residues. CDR3 protein: CSASGTSGRNYNEQFF. DNA of the CDR3: TGCAGTGCTAGTGGGACTAGCGGGAGGAACTACAATGAGCAGTTCTTC.

This clonotype was seen many times. The chain joins TRBV29-1 to TRBJ2-1, with TRBD1 matching 9 bases. The germline gives CDR1 SQVTM, CDR2 ANQGSEA. The CDR3 runs 11 residues. V dropped 5 bases and J dropped 13; count of bases not matched to a gene: 6. The CDR3 sequence is CSVPQGAQQFF. DNA for the CDR3: TGCAGCGTTCCACAGGGGGCCCAACAGTTCTTC.

This clonotype was observed a handful of times. The V gene is TRBV10-3, the J gene TRBJ2-7; D perhaps matches TRBD1 (5 bases). V was shortened by 6 bases and J by 5 bases, with 11 bases between the two germline ends. The CDR3 spans 12 residues. Germline values: CDR1 ENHRY, CDR2 SYGVKD. Here the CDR3 reads CAIRISGNEQYF. The CDR3 DNA reads TGTGCCATCAGGATTTCAGGGAACGAGCAGTACTTC.

This clonotype was seen a few times. This chain joins TRBV29-1 and TRBJ2-1; D is possibly TRBD2 (5 bases). CDR1 and CDR2 from the germline V gene are SQVTM and ANQGSEA. V lost 2 bases to trimming and J lost 4 bases, with 9 bases between them. This CDR3 is 13 amino acids long. DNA for the CDR3: TGCAGCGTTGAATACGGGAATTACAATGAGCAGTTCTTC. Protein product: CSVEYGNYNEQFF.

This clonotype has a single count. V and J are TRBV2 and TRBJ2-3, with 11 bases fitting TRBD2. The V and J ends lost 1 base and 2 bases, in that order; junction bases with no gene match: 5. The CDR3 is made up of 17 amino acids. Germline V gene sequence: CDR1 SNHLY, CDR2 FYNNEI. This chain's CDR3 is CASSEGATSGTTDTQYF. DNA of the CDR3: TGTGCCAGCAGTGAAGGGGCGACTAGCGGGACCACAGATACGCAGTATTTT.

The chain couples TRBV20-1 to TRBJ2-3, with 9 bases aligning to TRBD2. There are 14 residues in the CDR3. V dropped 5 bases and J dropped 5; count of bases not matched to a gene: 8. CDR1 and CDR2 (germline): DFQATT, SNEGSKA (reference sequence). CDR3 bases: TGCAGTGCTTATAGCGGGAGAGTGTTAGATACGCAGTATTTT. Translation gives CSAYSGRVLDTQYF.

This clonotype was found a few times. The rearrangement links TRBV12-3 or TRBV12-4 to TRBJ2-7, with D possibly matching TRBD1 (6 bases). V was shortened by 4 bases and J by 4 bases, with 11 bases between the two germline ends. This CDR3 comprises 13 residues. The CDR3 loop is CASSSPGVYEQYF. In nucleotides, the CDR3 is TGTGCCAGCAGTTCCCCAGGGGTTTACGAGCAGTACTTC.

This clonotype was counted a few times. The rearrangement links TRBV20-1 to TRBJ2-1; 13 nucleotides line up with TRBD2. The germline V gene encodes CDR1 DFQATT and CDR2 SNEGSKA (reference sequence). CDR3 length: 14 amino acids. J was trimmed by 2 bases and V by 6 bases; bases with no gene match: 1. In DNA, the CDR3 is TGCAGTGCACTAGCGGGGGGGACCTACAATGAGCAGTTCTTC. Protein product: CSALAGGTYNEQFF.

The chain recombines TRBV20-1 with TRBJ2-7, with D possibly matching TRBD2 (5 bases). This CDR3 has 15 residues. V was pared by 7 bases and J by 6 bases, with 25 bases between. Germline values: CDR1 DFQATT, CDR2 SNEGSKA (reference sequence). CDR3 region: CSGKAPDSEISEQYF. The CDR3 DNA reads TGCAGTGGCAAAGCTCCGGACTCTGAGATATCCGAGCAGTACTTC.

The chain uses TRBV11-1 and TRBJ2-7; D not resolved. V lost 5 bases and J lost 5, with 16 bases in between. CDR1 and CDR2 from the germline V gene are SGHAT and FQDESV (reference sequence). The CDR3 covers 14 residues. This chain's CDR3 is CASSPSIEFHEQYF. CDR3 nucleotides: TGTGCCAGCAGCCCCAGTATCGAGTTCCACGAGCAGTACTTC.

A word on this clonotype: A single base separates this from a much larger clone, so it may be a read error. The V and J genes are TRBV7-9 and TRBJ2-3, with D uncertain. This CDR3 has 12 residues. In germline, CDR1 is SEHNR, CDR2 FQNEAQ (reference sequence). The CDR3 loop reads CPSSPFTDTQYF. The DNA of the CDR3 is TGTCCCAGCAGCCCCTTCACAGATACGCAGTATTTT.

This chain joins TRBV4-1 and TRBJ2-7; D possibly corresponds to TRBD2 (5 bases). CDR1 and CDR2 (germline): MGHRA, YSYEKL. With 0 bases removed from V and 6 bases from J, the gap between germline ends came to 15 bases. The CDR3 has 15 residues. The CDR3 bases are TGCGCCAGCAGCCAAGACGGGGTCTACTACGGCGAGCAGTACTTC. This codes for CASSQDGVYYGEQYF.

The chain has TRBV5-1 and TRBJ2-7; 11 bases map to TRBD2. The CDR3 length is 16 residues. Germline V CDR1 and CDR2: SGHRS, YFSETQ. After removal of 0 bases from V and 5 bases from J, the junction contained 7 bases not matched to a gene. The CDR3 here is CASSLVAGGLMDEQYF. CDR3 nucleotide sequence: TGCGCCAGCAGCTTGGTAGCGGGAGGGCTTATGGACGAGCAGTACTTC.

Only a few counts were recorded for this clonotype. The chain recombines TRBV12-3 or TRBV12-4 with TRBJ2-7; a possible D gene is TRBD1 (5 bases). This CDR3 is built from 15 residues. Between the trimmed V and J ends, which lost 1 base and 1 base, there was a span of 11 bases. The CDR3 reads CASSLGRQMSYEQYF. The CDR3 DNA reads TGTGCCAGCAGTTTAGGGCGACAGATGTCCTACGAGCAGTACTTC.

This clonotype was detected many times. The chain's CDR3 is CSASAATLGTYEQYF. CDR3 in DNA: TGCAGTGCTAGCGCCGCCACCCTGGGGACCTACGAGCAGTACTTC. The gene calls are TRBV20-1 and TRBJ2-7; D gene ambiguous. The germline gives CDR1 DFQATT, CDR2 SNEGSKA (reference sequence). The CDR3 is 15 residues long. Trimming cost V 3 bases and J 2 bases, with 17 bases left between them.

This clonotype turned up a few times. V is TRBV7-2 and J is TRBJ2-3; TRBD2 matches 8 bases. J gave up 0 bases and V 1 base, and 3 bases lay outside the gene matches. The CDR3 loop spans 16 amino acids. Germline V lookup: CDR1 SGHTA, CDR2 FQGNSA. The CDR3 region has the DNA TGTGCCAGCAGCTTAGTCGGCGGGGGGAGCACAGATACGCAGTATTTT. Amino acids: CASSLVGGGSTDTQYF.

J is TRBJ2-7 and V is TRBV20-1; D gene uncertain. The CDR3 runs to 11 residues. The ends were cut back, 1 base at V and 2 bases at J, with 3 bases in the middle. Looked up from germline, CDR1 is DFQATT and CDR2 is SNEGSKA (reference sequence). Here the CDR3 reads CSARATYEQYF. CDR3 coding DNA: TGCAGTGCTAGAGCCACCTACGAGCAGTACTTC.

This clonotype was recorded a few times. The gene calls are TRBV28 and TRBJ2-7; TRBD1 matches 11 bases. Trimming removed 5 bases from V and 4 bases from J; junction bases left unmatched: 7. Germline values: CDR1 MDHEN, CDR2 SYDVKM. The CDR3 sequence is 15 residues long. The CDR3 sequence is CASSRPGTGGYEQYF. For the CDR3, the DNA is TGTGCCAGCAGTCGCCCCGGGACAGGGGGATACGAGCAGTACTTC.